This is a list of T cell receptor beta chains from one sample in a study of T cell clones after liver transplantation. Clones were read by immunoSEQ multiplex PCR, and TCRdb kept only the in-frame ones, dropping some. The table lists about 100,000 clones, around four fifths of them singletons. The sequencing here drew on CD4+ T cells from blood, taken before liver transplant. The receptor set was obtained from a human donor who received a liver transplant. Both conserved end residues are part of each CDR3. A D gene is named only where the DNA matches it firmly. Rows may omit the clone size; those that give it use once, few, many or a size class.

>-|TRBJ1-2|-|TRBV9
TGTGCCAGCAGCGTAGGGAACAGGGAAGGCGGCTACACCTTC
CASSVGNREGGYTF
>TRBD1|TRBJ2-7|few|TRBV19
TGTGCCAGTAGCGACAGGGCATACGAGCAGTACTTC
CASSDRAYEQYF
>TRBD1|TRBJ2-1|few|TRBV6-5
TGTGCCAGCAGTCCTGGACAGGAGCCGTGTCAGTTCTTC
CASSPGQEPCQFF
>-|TRBJ1-1|-|TRBV6-1
TGTGCCAGCAATGTGGAGGTTTTGAACACTGAAGCTTTCTTT
CASNVEVLNTEAFF
>-|TRBJ2-3|once|TRBV2
TGTGCCAGCAGTGTGCTAGGGGCGCCAGATACGCAGTATTTT
CASSVLGAPDTQYF
>-|TRBJ2-7|-|TRBV15
TGTGCCACCAGCAGAGATCGAGCAGGGAGCTCCTACGAGCAGTACTTC
CATSRDRAGSSYEQYF
>-|TRBJ2-2|-|TRBV6-5
TGTGCCACTAGAGGAAACGGGGAGCTGTTTTTT
CATRGNGELFF
>-|TRBJ1-6|-|TRBV7-8
TGTGCCAGCAGCCAGGGACTGGCAGACAATTCACCCCTCCACTTT
CASSQGLADNSPLHF
>-|TRBJ1-1|-|TRBV7-9
TGTGCCAGCAGCCCGTTAGTGAACACTGAAGCTTTCTTT
CASSPLVNTEAFF
>-|TRBJ1-1|many|TRBV20-1
TGCAGTGCTAGTGGCCAGATAACTTTCTTT
CSASGQITFF
>TRBD1|TRBJ2-4|-|TRBV28
TGTGCCAGCAGCCCGAGACAGGGTTTTATCGCTAAAAACATTCAGTACTTC
CASSPRQGFIAKNIQYF
>TRBD2|TRBJ2-1|-|TRBV2
TGTGCCAGCAATTCCGCTAGCGGGAGGGCGAATGAGCAGTTCTTC
CASNSASGRANEQFF
>TRBD2|TRBJ2-2|-|TRBV2
TGTGCCAGCAGAGGGACTAGCGGGAGCAGGGAGCTGTTTTTT
CASRGTSGSRELFF
>TRBD1|TRBJ1-1|-|TRBV5-6
TGTGCCAGCAGCCCCGGGACAGGGATGAACACTGAAGCTTTCTTT
CASSPGTGMNTEAFF
>-|TRBJ2-1|-|TRBV2
TGTGCCAGCAGTGGGCTAGTCGATGAGCAGTTCTTC
CASSGLVDEQFF
>-|TRBJ2-2|-|TRBV11-2
TGTGCCAGCAGCCTGATCGGGAGCTCAGGCGGGGAGCTGTTTTTT
CASSLIGSSGGELFF
>TRBD1|TRBJ1-1|-|TRBV28
TGTGCCAGCAGTCGAGGGGGGACAGGGGGCCAAGCTTTCTTT
CASSRGGTGGQAFF
>TRBD1|TRBJ2-7|-|TRBV7-3
TGTGCCAGCAGCGCCCCCGGGACAGGGGTCCACGAGCAGTACTTC
CASSAPGTGVHEQYF
>TRBD2|TRBJ2-1|-|TRBV2
TGTGCCAGCAAGAGGAGCGGGGCCACTCACAATGAGCAGTTCTTC
CASKRSGATHNEQFF
>-|TRBJ1-2|few|TRBV6-5
TGTGCCAGCAGTCCCCCAGGACAGATCTATGGCTACACCTTC
CASSPPGQIYGYTF
>TRBD1|TRBJ2-7|-|TRBV4-2
TGTGCCAGCAGCCAAGGGACAGGGACGTCATACGAGCAGTACTTC
CASSQGTGTSYEQYF
>-|TRBJ1-4|-|TRBV5-1
TGCGCCAGCAGCCTACAGGGTGACCGTCTAAATGAAAAACTGTTTTTT
CASSLQGDRLNEKLFF
>-|TRBJ1-2|few|TRBV18
TGTGCCAGCTCTCCTACTAACATTGTACTTGGCTACACCTTC
CASSPTNIVLGYTF
>-|TRBJ1-6|-|TRBV18
TGTGCCAGCTCACCACCTAAAGCCCGGGAGGCCTATAATTCACCCCTCCACTTT
CASSPPKAREAYNSPLHF
>-|TRBJ2-2|-|TRBV4-1
TGCGCCAGCAGCCAAGATCGAATGAGACGGTCTTTCACCGGGGAGCTGTTTTTT
CASSQDRMRRSFTGELFF
>-|TRBJ2-3|-|TRBV7-2
TGTGCCAGCAGCTTATTTCAAGCCGATACGCAGTATTTT
CASSLFQADTQYF
>TRBD2|TRBJ2-3|-|TRBV15
TGTGCCACCAGCAGGGGGGGGGATACTAGCACAGATACGCAGTATTTT
CATSRGGDTSTDTQYF
>-|TRBJ2-3|-|TRBV11-2
TGTGCCAGCAGCTTAGACCCCGTCACAGATACGCAGTATTTT
CASSLDPVTDTQYF
>-|TRBJ2-2|once|TRBV29-1
TGCAGCGCGGACAGAGGGTACACCGGGGAGCTGTTTTTT
CSADRGYTGELFF
>-|TRBJ2-3|-|TRBV5-1
TGCGCCAGCAGCACGGGGGTCAACACAGATACGCAGTATTTT
CASSTGVNTDTQYF
>TRBD1|TRBJ2-1|-|TRBV11-2
TGTGCCAGCAGCCCAAGACAGGGCCTTTCATCAGGATACAATGAGCAGTTCTTC
CASSPRQGLSSGYNEQFF
>-|TRBJ1-2|-|TRBV29-1
TGCAGCGTTGGCGGGGGGGGCCAGACTAACTATGGCTACACCTTC
CSVGGGGQTNYGYTF